Shown below are 13 T cell receptor beta chains from a single sample sequenced in a study of vaccination and CD4 T cells after COVID-19. Described treatment: approximately nine-day PBMC culture with coronavirus spike peptide pools or control peptides (ViraFEST assay). From the unexposed donor, CD4+ T cells were collected ahead of the COVID-19 pandemic (2011-2018). Cultured CD4+ T cell DNA was sequenced using the Oncomine TCR Beta short-read assay. TCRdb ran MiXCR on the PCR reads and lists one entry per CDR3 protein. The data contain fewer than 9,500 distinct CDR3 sequences, 45% to 55% of them seen just once; the ten biggest clones take up 18%. Their antigens remain unidentified. Sequenced input: CD4+ T cells from blood, cultured in vitro. The origin of the receptors is a human donor in good health.

The V gene is TRBV12-3 or TRBV12-4, the J gene TRBJ1-2; 7 positions agree with TRBD1. V lost 5 bases, J lost 6 bases, and 9 bases stayed unmatched. CDR3 length: 14 amino acids. CDR3 in amino acids: CASSRDSSFHGYTF. CDR3 sequence (DNA): TGTGCCAGCAGTAGGGACAGCAGCTTTCATGGCTACACCTTC.

This chain links TRBV11-2 with TRBJ1-5, with D possibly being TRBD1 (5 bases). The CDR3 is made up of 15 amino acids. Germline-derived CDR1 and CDR2 are SGHAT and FQNNGV. The V end lost 0 bases, the J end lost 4 bases, and 10 bases lay between the germline ends. The CDR3 spells CASSLEGTRNQPQHF. CDR3 in DNA: TGTGCCAGCAGCTTAGAAGGGACGCGAAATCAGCCCCAGCATTTT.

The genes are TRBV27 and TRBJ1-4, with D perhaps TRBD1 (6 bases). This CDR3 region has 17 residues. Germline V gives CDR1 MNHEY, CDR2 SMNVEV (reference sequence). V was pared by 5 bases and J by 1 base, with 17 bases between. CDR3 loop: CASSPQDSSGTNEKLFF. Here the CDR3 DNA reads TGTGCCAGCAGTCCCCAGGACAGCTCCGGAACTAATGAAAAACTGTTTTTT. The complete variable domain, with remaining parts taken from reference TRBV27 and TRBJ1-4, reads EAQVTQNPRYLITVTGKKLTVTCSQNMNHEYMSWYRQDPGLGLRQIYYSMNVEVTDKGDVPEGYKVSRKEKRNFPLILESPSPNQTSLYFCASSPQDSSGTNEKLFFGSGTQLSVL.

On this clonotype itself: Just one base apart from a much larger clone, this may be a read error. The chain joins TRBV5-1 to TRBJ2-5; either TRBD1 or TRBD2 may fit D (6 bases each). Germline lookup yields CDR1 SGHRS and CDR2 YFSETQ. The CDR3 is 15 residues long. The CDR3 loop reads CASGLSGANQETQYF. CDR3 sequence (DNA): TGCGCCAGCGGCTTGTCGGGGGCTAACCAAGAGACCCAGTACTTC.

The genes are TRBV19 and TRBJ1-6; TRBD1 matches at 7 bases. V was pared by 6 bases and J by 10 bases, with 9 bases of the junction left unmatched. The CDR3 spans 14 residues. CDR1 is LNHDA, CDR2 SQIVND, per germline (reference sequence). The CDR3 region has the DNA TGTGCCAGTAGCCGCGACAGGGACCCCTCACCCCTCCACTTT. Translating gives CASSRDRDPSPLHF.

By share, this clonotype counts as large. This rearrangement joins TRBV24-1 to TRBJ2-3, with D perhaps matching TRBD2 (5 bases). This CDR3 comprises 17 residues. V was shortened by 3 bases and J by 1 base, with 16 bases between the two germline ends. Germline V gene lookup returns CDR1 KGHDR and CDR2 SFDVKD. DNA of the CDR3: TGTGCCACCAGTGATCCCAAGGGATCCGGGGGCACAGATACGCAGTATTTT. Amino acid sequence: CATSDPKGSGGTDTQYF.

This chain links TRBV7-2 with TRBJ1-1; the match to TRBD1 covers 10 bases. The V gene's germline CDR1 is SGHTA and CDR2 FQGNSA. V lost 3 bases to trimming and J lost 6 bases; unmatched junction nucleotides: 7. The length of the CDR3 is 15 residues. This CDR3 reads CASSLGGTGEPEAFF. The CDR3 bases are TGTGCCAGCAGCTTGGGGGGGACAGGGGAGCCTGAAGCTTTCTTT.

This clonotype turned up a few times. Mismatch with germline at one junction end may stem from a read error. V and J are TRBV2 and TRBJ1-2; D gene ambiguous. The CDR3 totals 13 residues. The V gene's germline CDR1 is SNHLY and CDR2 FYNNEI. This CDR3 reads CASSEDGLKGYTF. The CDR3, as DNA: TGTGCCAGCAGCGAAGACGGTCTGAAGGGCTACACCTTC.

This clonotype was recorded a few times. The chain links TRBV19 to TRBJ1-1; D unclear. CDR3 length equals 14 residues. Germline CDR1 LNHDA, CDR2 SQIVND (reference sequence). Between the trimmed V and J ends, which lost 3 bases and 1 base, there was a span of 9 bases. The DNA for the CDR3 is TGTGCCAGTAGTATGTACAGTCAGAACACTGAAGCTTTCTTT. Translation: CASSMYSQNTEAFF.

In this sample, this clonotype turned up a few times. V is TRBV12-3 or TRBV12-4 and J is TRBJ1-2; TRBD1 might be the D (6 bases). The ends were cut back, 1 base at V and 2 bases at J, with 8 bases in the middle. The CDR3 contains 14 residues. CDR3 DNA: TGTGCCAGCAGTTTAGGGCAGGGGAACTATGGCTACACCTTC. Translating gives CASSLGQGNYGYTF.

The V and J genes are TRBV12-3 or TRBV12-4 and TRBJ2-7; the match to TRBD2 covers 11 bases. The CDR3 runs to 15 residues. V shed 5 bases, J shed 7 bases, and the junction held 10 bases outside the gene matches. The CDR3: CASSPQTSGVGEQYF. The CDR3 DNA sequence: TGTGCCAGCAGTCCCCAGACTAGCGGGGTGGGGGAGCAGTACTTC.

This clonotype has a handful of counts. This chain connects TRBV6-5 to TRBJ1-2; 10 nucleotides line up with TRBD1. V lost 2 bases and J lost 2; bases outside the gene matches: 5. The CDR3 extends over 16 amino acids. CDR1 and CDR2 (germline): MNHEY, SVGAGI. Here the CDR3 reads CASSYPRQGANYGYTF. CDR3 nucleotide sequence: TGTGCCAGCAGTTACCCCCGACAGGGGGCGAACTATGGCTACACCTTC.

The chain uses TRBV6-2 or TRBV6-3 and TRBJ2-1; 9 bases fit TRBD2. Per the germline V gene, CDR1 is MNHEY and CDR2 is SVGEGT. J was trimmed by 7 bases and V by 6 bases; bases with no gene match: 10. CDR3 size: 15 residues. The CDR3 DNA reads as TGTGCCAGCAGGATGGCGGGGGGGCTAGAGAATGAGCAGTTCTTC. It is translated as CASRMAGGLENEQFF.